The table lists the clone carrying this T cell receptor (beta chain) with a count of one. Antigen specificity is unknown. Clones were sequenced by immunoSEQ multiplex PCR, and TCRdb holds only the in-frame ones, with some missing. The table lists roughly 160,000 clones, approximately 92% of them singletons, with 6% to 8% in the top ten. Germline values: CDR1 LGHNT, CDR2 FRNRAP. This CDR3 region has 16 residues. The V and J ends lost 4 bases and 5 bases, in that order; junction bases with no gene match: 9. This entry belongs to a study of T cell responses to AZD1222 COVID-19 vaccine. Whole-study results and caveats: The study found vaccine-associated CD4 TCRs spanning spike, dominant at 160-218 and 743-854. Among the donors, most were white British and more were female, and clonal diversity was possibly underestimated. The study found Spike-specific TCR breadth and depth rose after two AZD1222 doses.

The specimen comprised peripheral blood, sampled on day 0 of AZD1222 vaccination. This sequence joins TRBV12-5 and TRBJ1-1, with 11 bases aligning to TRBD1. This clonotype was obtained from an adult in good health. The CDR3 spells CASGSSDRGPSTEAFF. In DNA form, the CDR3 reads TGTGCTAGTGGTTCGTCGGACAGGGGGCCTTCGACTGAAGCTTTCTTT.